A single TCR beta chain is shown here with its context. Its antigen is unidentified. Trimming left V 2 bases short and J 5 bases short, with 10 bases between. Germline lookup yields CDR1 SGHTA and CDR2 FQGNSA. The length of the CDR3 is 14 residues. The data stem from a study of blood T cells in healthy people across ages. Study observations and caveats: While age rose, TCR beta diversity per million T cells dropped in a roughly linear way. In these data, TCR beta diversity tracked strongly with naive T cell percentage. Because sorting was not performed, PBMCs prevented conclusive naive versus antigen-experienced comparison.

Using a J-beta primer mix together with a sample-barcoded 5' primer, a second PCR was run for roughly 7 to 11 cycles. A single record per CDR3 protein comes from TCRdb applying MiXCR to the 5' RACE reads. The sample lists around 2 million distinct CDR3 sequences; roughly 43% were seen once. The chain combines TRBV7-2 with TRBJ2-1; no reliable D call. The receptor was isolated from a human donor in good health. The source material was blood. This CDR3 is CASSLRMANNEQFF. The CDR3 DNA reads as TGTGCCAGCAGCTTAAGGATGGCGAACAATGAGCAGTTCTTC.